The rows below give T cell receptor beta chains drawn from one sample of a study of control samples from healthy donors and cancer patients. TCRdb's copy holds only in-frame clones and misses some; the assay was immunoSEQ multiplex PCR. This table has around 30,000 clones, approximately 86% appearing once. The sequenced sample consisted of PBMCs. These receptors came from a woman aged 40 to 49 with lung cancer. CDR3s include the opening cysteine and the closing phenylalanine or tryptophan. Each record gives: clone size, J gene, D gene, V gene, CDR3 protein, CDR3 DNA. D genes are given only for firm matches. Some rows mark clone size as missing; the rest say once, few, many or name a class of expanded clone.

abundance: -
j_gene: TRBJ2-1
d_gene: TRBD2
v_gene: TRBV2
CDR3aa: CASSPSSGEWNEQFF
CDR3nt: TGTGCCAGCAGTCCCTCTAGCGGGGAATGGAATGAGCAGTTCTTC

abundance: -
j_gene: TRBJ1-1
d_gene: TRBD1
v_gene: TRBV11-3
CDR3aa: CASSLFVDRGRGTEAFF
CDR3nt: TGTGCCAGCAGCTTATTCGTGGACAGGGGGCGAGGCACTGAAGCTTTCTTT

abundance: -
j_gene: TRBJ2-1
d_gene: -
v_gene: TRBV24-1
CDR3aa: CATSEAGKYNEQFF
CDR3nt: TGTGCCACCAGTGAGGCAGGGAAGTACAATGAGCAGTTCTTC

abundance: once
j_gene: TRBJ1-2
d_gene: -
v_gene: TRBV20-1
CDR3aa: CSARGGIGYTF
CDR3nt: TGCAGTGCTCGAGGGGGTATAGGCTACACCTTC

abundance: -
j_gene: TRBJ2-5
d_gene: TRBD1
v_gene: TRBV27
CDR3aa: CASDGTGAQETQYF
CDR3nt: TGTGCCAGCGACGGTACAGGGGCCCAAGAGACCCAGTACTTC

abundance: few
j_gene: TRBJ1-6
d_gene: -
v_gene: TRBV28
CDR3aa: CASSLSGVNSPLHF
CDR3nt: TGTGCCAGCAGTTTATCAGGGGTTAATTCACCCCTCCACTTT

abundance: -
j_gene: TRBJ2-7
d_gene: TRBD1
v_gene: TRBV15
CDR3aa: CATERSGGGEQYF
CDR3nt: TGTGCCACCGAGAGATCAGGGGGCGGTGAGCAGTACTTC

abundance: -
j_gene: TRBJ1-1
d_gene: -
v_gene: TRBV28
CDR3aa: CASSLVYDKTAFF
CDR3nt: TGTGCCAGCAGTTTGGTATATGACAAGACGGCTTTCTTT

abundance: -
j_gene: TRBJ1-1
d_gene: -
v_gene: TRBV5-4
CDR3aa: CASSPPGGAEGTEAFF
CDR3nt: TGTGCCAGCAGCCCCCCGGGGGGGGCAGAGGGCACTGAAGCTTTCTTT

abundance: -
j_gene: TRBJ2-5
d_gene: TRBD1
v_gene: TRBV29-1
CDR3aa: CSVSTGGEETQYF
CDR3nt: TGCAGCGTCAGCACAGGGGGCGAAGAGACCCAGTACTTC

abundance: -
j_gene: TRBJ2-3
d_gene: TRBD2
v_gene: TRBV2
CDR3aa: CASMWTSADTQYF
CDR3nt: TGTGCCAGCATGTGGACTAGCGCAGATACGCAGTATTTT